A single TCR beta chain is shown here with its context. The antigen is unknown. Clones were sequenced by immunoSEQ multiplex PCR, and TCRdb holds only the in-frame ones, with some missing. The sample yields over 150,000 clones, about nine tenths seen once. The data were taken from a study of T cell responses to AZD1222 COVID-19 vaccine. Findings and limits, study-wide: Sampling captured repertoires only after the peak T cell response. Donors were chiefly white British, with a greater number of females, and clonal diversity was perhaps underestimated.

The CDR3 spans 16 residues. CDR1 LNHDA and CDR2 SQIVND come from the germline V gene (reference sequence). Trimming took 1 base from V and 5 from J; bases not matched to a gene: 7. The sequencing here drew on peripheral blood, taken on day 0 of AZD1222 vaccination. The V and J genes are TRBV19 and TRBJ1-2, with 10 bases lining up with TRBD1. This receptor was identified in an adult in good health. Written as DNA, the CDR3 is TGTGCCAGTAGTATAGGAACCCCGGACAGGGGGTATGGCTACACCTTC. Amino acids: CASSIGTPDRGYGYTF.